Listed here is a single T cell receptor beta chain. Primers used in a second PCR of roughly 6 to 12 cycles were a sample-barcoded 5' primer and a J-beta primer mix. MiXCR, run by TCRdb on the 5' RACE reads, gives a single entry per CDR3 protein. The sample comprises roughly 900,000 distinct CDR3 sequences, 45% to 50% of which are singletons, and 13% rests with the top ten. This sample is drawn from a study of blood T cells in healthy people across ages. Study in general: The capture of about one barcoded beta molecule per two T cells was achieved by template switching.

The CDR3 covers 11 residues. With 8 bases removed from V and 6 bases from J, the gap between germline ends came to 13 bases. The germline gives CDR1 GTSNPN, CDR2 SVGIG (reference sequence). The receptor comes from a man aged 25-45 years in good health. Material: blood. The V call is TRBV30, the J call TRBJ1-2; perhaps TRBD1 as D (5 bases). CDR3: CAQWGKDGYTF. The DNA for the CDR3 is TGTGCCCAATGGGGGAAGGATGGCTACACCTTC.